This is a list of T cell receptor beta chains from one sample in a study of blood T cells in healthy people across ages. TCRdb called the 5' RACE reads again in MiXCR, with one record for every CDR3 protein. The sample holds 1.8 million or so distinct CDR3 sequences; approximately 39% are singletons and the top ten take under 25%. The sequenced material came from blood. These receptors came from a human donor in good health. Each CDR3 is given with its conserved first and last residue. D genes are given only for firm matches. The size field is filled for only some rows; it gives once, few, many or a size class.

D gene	J gene	clone size	V gene	CDR3 protein	CDR3 DNA
TRBD1	TRBJ1-1	few	TRBV29-1	CSVSTGANTEAFF	TGCAGCGTTTCGACAGGGGCCAACACTGAAGCTTTCTTT
NA	TRBJ2-7	NA	TRBV7-6	CASSPDSCYEQYF	TGTGCCAGCAGCCCGGACAGCTGCTACGAGCAGTACTTC
NA	TRBJ1-6	NA	TRBV7-9	CASSPEGGWSPLHF	TGTGCCAGCAGCCCCGAGGGGGGGTGGTCACCCCTCCACTTT
TRBD1	TRBJ1-2	NA	TRBV20-1	CSARPEDRLSYGYTF	TGCAGTGCTAGACCCGAGGACAGGCTCTCCTATGGCTACACCTTC
TRBD1	TRBJ1-6	NA	TRBV5-5	CASSLEITGAYSPLHF	TGTGCCAGCAGCTTGGAGATTACAGGGGCGTATTCACCCCTCCACTTT
NA	TRBJ2-1	NA	TRBV27	CASSERQISGSYNEQFF	TGTGCCAGCAGTGAGAGACAGATATCAGGCTCCTACAATGAGCAGTTCTTC
TRBD2	TRBJ2-1	few	TRBV7-3	CASSPSGGAGGVLGFF	TGTGCCAGCAGCCCCAGTGGGGGTGCGGGGGGTGTCCTAGGGTTCTTC
NA	TRBJ2-3	few	TRBV29-1	CSVASTPVGGTQYF	TGCAGCGTCGCCTCCACCCCGGTTGGAGGTACGCAGTATTTT
NA	TRBJ1-2	NA	TRBV18	CASSPMQTYNYGYTF	TGTGCCAGCTCACCGATGCAGACCTATAACTATGGCTACACCTTC
NA	TRBJ2-7	NA	TRBV5-1	CASSLAWDVHEQYF	TGCGCCAGCAGCTTGGCCTGGGACGTACACGAGCAGTACTTC
NA	TRBJ2-7	few	TRBV29-1	CSVEYTNSYEQYF	TGCAGCGTTGAGTATACGAACTCCTACGAGCAGTACTTC
NA	TRBJ2-3	NA	TRBV21-1	CASEIRRTDTQYF	TGTGCCAGCGAGATCAGGCGCACAGATACGCAGTATTTT
NA	TRBJ1-2	NA	TRBV5-1	CASRLTGSYRENYGYTF	TGCGCCAGCAGGCTTACCGGGAGTTATCGGGAAAACTATGGCTACACCTTC
NA	TRBJ2-3	NA	TRBV4-3	CASSQDVGGGSTDTQYF	TGCGCCAGCAGCCAAGATGTTGGAGGTGGCAGCACAGATACGCAGTATTTT
NA	TRBJ2-3	NA	TRBV7-9	CASSLSLFPGAPTDTQYF	TGTGCCAGCAGCTTAAGCCTTTTCCCCGGGGCACCCACAGATACGCAGTATTTT
NA	TRBJ1-1	few	TRBV18	CASSPSSREAFF	TGTGCCAGCTCACCCTCCAGTCGAGAAGCTTTCTTT
TRBD1	TRBJ1-2	once	TRBV6-2/TRBV6-3	CASRRGTEANYGYTF	TGTGCCAGCAGAAGAGGGACAGAGGCTAACTATGGCTACACCTTC
NA	TRBJ1-4	few	TRBV5-5	CASSRLGGTNEKLFF	TGTGCCAGCAGCAGATTAGGAGGGACTAATGAAAAACTGTTTTTT
NA	TRBJ2-3	NA	TRBV20-1	CSAIEARRGSTDTQYF	TGCAGTGCTATCGAGGCGCGTCGGGGGAGCACAGATACGCAGTATTTT
NA	TRBJ2-1	NA	TRBV4-3	CASSFGVLGNEQFF	TGCGCCAGCAGCTTCGGTGTATTGGGGAATGAGCAGTTCTTC
NA	TRBJ2-3	few	TRBV6-6	CASSPTRRPVGDTQYF	TGTGCCAGCAGCCCCACGCGAAGACCTGTAGGGGATACGCAGTATTTT
TRBD2	TRBJ2-4	many	TRBV28	CASSYASGDEYF	TGTGCCAGCAGTTACGCTAGCGGGGATGAGTACTTC
NA	TRBJ2-1	NA	TRBV4-3	CASSQDRGVGNEQFF	TGCGCCAGCAGCCAAGATAGGGGGGTGGGCAATGAGCAGTTCTTC
NA	TRBJ2-7	NA	TRBV12-3/TRBV12-4	CASSFPQVELNEQYF	TGTGCCAGCAGTTTCCCTCAAGTGGAGCTGAACGAGCAGTACTTC
NA	TRBJ1-4	NA	TRBV5-1	CASTEPSLEKLFF	TGCGCCAGCACGGAGCCATCGCTCGAAAAACTGTTTTTT
NA	TRBJ1-5	NA	TRBV2	CASKRPDSNQPQHF	TGTGCCAGCAAACGTCCTGATAGCAATCAGCCCCAGCATTTT
NA	TRBJ1-2	NA	TRBV7-9	CASSLGSRTAYGYTF	TGTGCCAGCAGCTTAGGCTCACGGACAGCTTATGGCTACACCTTC
TRBD1	TRBJ2-3	once	TRBV12-3/TRBV12-4	CASTGQGAWSDTQYF	TGTGCCAGCACCGGACAGGGGGCGTGGTCAGATACGCAGTATTTT
NA	TRBJ1-1	NA	TRBV4-3	CASSQDIGVPEAFF	TGCGCCAGCAGCCAAGATATAGGGGTACCTGAAGCTTTCTTT
TRBD1	TRBJ1-6	NA	TRBV6-1	CASSPRGDSYNSPLHF	TGTGCCAGCAGTCCCAGAGGGGACAGCTATAATTCACCCCTCCACTTT
TRBD1	TRBJ1-5	NA	TRBV28	CASSSQGASYQPQHF	TGTGCCAGCAGTTCTCAGGGGGCTAGCTATCAGCCCCAGCATTTT
TRBD2	TRBJ2-1	NA	TRBV7-2	CASSFPSGSYNEQFF	TGTGCCAGCAGCTTTCCTAGCGGCTCCTACAATGAGCAGTTCTTC
NA	TRBJ2-7	NA	TRBV10-3	CAISPTTRAEYEQYF	TGTGCCATCAGCCCGACGACTCGAGCCGAATACGAGCAGTACTTC
NA	TRBJ1-4	NA	TRBV6-5	CASSYSQGSVEKLFF	TGTGCCAGCAGTTACTCGCAGGGTTCAGTCGAAAAACTGTTTTTT
NA	TRBJ2-3	NA	TRBV29-1	CSGLATADTQYF	TGCAGCGGATTAGCTACGGCAGATACGCAGTATTTT
NA	TRBJ2-2	NA	TRBV20-1	CSARENRVGTGELFF	TGCAGTGCAAGAGAAAACAGGGTCGGGACCGGGGAGCTGTTTTTT
NA	TRBJ2-4	NA	TRBV5-1	CASSLLGEQGSNIQYF	TGCGCCAGCAGCTTGTTAGGCGAACAGGGCAGCAACATTCAGTACTTC
NA	TRBJ2-5	NA	TRBV2	CASSARTPGETQYF	TGTGCCAGCAGTGCCCGGACCCCAGGGGAGACCCAGTACTTC
NA	TRBJ1-1	NA	TRBV19	CASSTPGVLRRAFF	TGTGCCAGTAGTACCCCGGGGGTTCTTCGGAGGGCTTTCTTT
TRBD1	TRBJ1-4	few	TRBV4-1	CASSLPDRGIEKLFF	TGCGCCAGCAGCCTGCCAGACAGGGGAATTGAAAAACTGTTTTTT
NA	TRBJ2-3	few	TRBV4-3	CASSQFWDVADTQYF	TGCGCCAGCAGCCAATTCTGGGACGTCGCAGATACGCAGTATTTT
TRBD1	TRBJ2-3	NA	TRBV29-1	CSVEGQGASSTDTQYF	TGCAGCGTTGAAGGACAGGGGGCGTCTAGCACAGATACGCAGTATTTT
NA	TRBJ2-1	few	TRBV6-2/TRBV6-3	CASSPHMIGLVSGYNEQFF	TGTGCCAGCAGTCCCCACATGATTGGGCTTGTATCTGGGTACAATGAGCAGTTCTTC
TRBD1	TRBJ1-5	few	TRBV20-1	CSASPFTGTADYSNQPQHF	TGCAGTGCTAGCCCCTTTACCGGGACAGCCGATTATAGCAATCAGCCCCAGCATTTT
TRBD2	TRBJ2-1	few	TRBV6-5	CASSYPISGGNNEQFF	TGTGCCAGCAGTTACCCTATTAGCGGGGGGAACAATGAGCAGTTCTTC
NA	TRBJ2-5	NA	TRBV6-2/TRBV6-3	CASSPRGSEETQYF	TGTGCCAGCAGTCCCCGGGGCTCCGAAGAGACCCAGTACTTC
NA	TRBJ1-6	NA	TRBV7-9	CASSLSLPPLHF	TGTGCCAGCAGCTTATCCCTGCCACCCCTCCACTTT
NA	TRBJ2-1	few	TRBV6-5	CASSYSSGTSNNEQFF	TGTGCCAGCAGTTACTCTTCGGGGACATCTAACAATGAGCAGTTCTTC
NA	TRBJ1-1	NA	TRBV28	CASSSPPGTPDEDEAFF	TGTGCCAGCAGCTCACCCCCCGGGACACCAGATGAGGATGAAGCTTTCTTT
NA	TRBJ1-1	NA	TRBV12-3/TRBV12-4	CASSFIYGGNTEAFF	TGTGCCAGCAGTTTTATTTATGGGGGGAACACTGAAGCTTTCTTT
TRBD1	TRBJ2-1	NA	TRBV24-1	CATSDFGTDQNEQFF	TGTGCCACCAGTGATTTTGGGACAGATCAGAATGAGCAGTTCTTC
NA	TRBJ2-7	NA	TRBV6-5	CASSYGVGSYEQYF	TGTGCCAGCAGTTACGGGGTAGGCTCCTACGAGCAGTACTTC
NA	TRBJ1-2	NA	TRBV4-1	CASSSERVGGIYGYTF	TGCGCCAGCAGTTCCGAGCGTGTGGGGGGGATATACGGCTACACCTTC
NA	TRBJ2-7	NA	TRBV28	CASILGGSPYEQYF	TGTGCCAGCATCTTAGGGGGGTCCCCCTACGAGCAGTACTTC
TRBD1	TRBJ1-1	NA	TRBV20-1	CSATDRGRTGRAEAFF	TGCAGTGCTACCGACAGGGGGCGGACTGGACGAGCTGAAGCTTTCTTT
NA	TRBJ1-1	once	TRBV4-2	CASSQAEWAPEAFF	TGTGCCAGCAGCCAAGCCGAATGGGCTCCTGAAGCTTTCTTT
NA	TRBJ2-1	NA	TRBV3-1	CASSPLHPGTNSYNERFF	TGTGCCAGCAGCCCCCTCCATCCCGGGACCAACTCCTACAATGAGCGGTTCTTC